What follows describes a single T cell receptor beta chain. The entry originates in a study of blood T cell repertoires in COVID-19. About the research overall: Both acute and convalescent COVID-19 samples were obtained from the United States, Italy and Spain. PBMCs, B-cell-depleted T cells, or T cells provided the cDNA or gDNA that made up the material.

V was clipped by 5 bases and J by 4 bases, with 20 bases between them. This CDR3 spans 17 amino acids. Germline V gene lookup returns CDR1 SEHNR and CDR2 FQNEAQ (reference sequence). Some clones are missing from TCRdb's copy, which holds only in-frame ones; the method was immunoSEQ multiplex PCR. In the table there are 110,000 to 150,000 clones, roughly 80% of which are singletons. Sequencing input: peripheral blood. The J gene is TRBJ2-2, the V gene TRBV7-9; D remains ambiguous. This clonotype was sampled from a man between 65 and 85 years old who had recovered from COVID-19. The CDR3 nucleotides are TGTGCCAGCAGCCAGCCGGCGCTAACAGCATCCACCGGGGAGCTGTTTTTT. Its translation: CASSQPALTASTGELFF.